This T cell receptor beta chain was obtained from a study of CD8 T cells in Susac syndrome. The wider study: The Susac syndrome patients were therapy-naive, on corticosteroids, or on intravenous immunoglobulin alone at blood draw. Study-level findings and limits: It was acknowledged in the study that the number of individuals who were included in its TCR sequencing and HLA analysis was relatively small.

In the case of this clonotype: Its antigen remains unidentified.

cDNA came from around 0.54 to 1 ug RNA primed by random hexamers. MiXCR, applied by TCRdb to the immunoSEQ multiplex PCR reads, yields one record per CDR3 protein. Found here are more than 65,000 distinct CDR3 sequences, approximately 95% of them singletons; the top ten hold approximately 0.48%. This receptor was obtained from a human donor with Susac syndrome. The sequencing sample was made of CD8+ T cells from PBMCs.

CDR3 loop: CASSLGLAVTYEQYF. For the CDR3, the DNA is TGTGCCAGCAGCTTAGGACTAGCGGTAACCTACGAGCAGTACTTC. The chain carries TRBV7-9 and TRBJ2-7; TRBD2 matches 9 bases. The germline gives CDR1 SEHNR, CDR2 FQNEAQ (reference sequence). The trim removed 1 base at V and 2 bases at J, leaving 3 bases unmatched. CDR3 length equals 15 residues.